This TCR beta chain is drawn from a study of shared clonotypes between healthy human individuals. Germline V lookup: CDR1 GTSNPN, CDR2 SVGIG (reference sequence). CDR3 length: 13 residues. V lost 5 bases and J lost 6; bases outside the gene matches: 7. Negatively enriched CD4+ T cells were divided by CD45RA into naive and memory. This clone was found once. Its cognate antigen is unknown. TCRdb's copy holds only in-frame clones and misses some; the assay was immunoSEQ multiplex PCR. Found here are 2 million to 2.5 million clones, around 95% of them singletons; the top ten hold more than 0.1%. Study findings and constraints: An expected dependence of interdonor clonotype sharing on sequencing depth was noted.

This chain joins TRBV30 and TRBJ1-2, with 9 bases fitting TRBD1. The receptor's source is a man aged 18 to 29 in good health. Material: naive CD4+ T cells sorted from blood. Regarding subset: CD45RA+ positively selected. The CDR3: CAWSQQGAHGYTF. For the CDR3, the DNA is TGTGCCTGGTCTCAACAGGGGGCGCATGGCTACACCTTC.